These T cell receptor beta chains were read from a single sample in a study of T-cell reconstitution after alpha-beta-depleted transplantation in children. TCRdb redid the calling of the PCR reads with MiXCR, one entry per CDR3 protein. Altogether about 440,000 distinct CDR3 sequences are present, roughly two fifths being singletons, with the ten largest covering roughly 27%. Sample: PBMCs, taken before TCRalphabeta/CD19-depleted stem cell transplant. The receptors come from a girl aged 2-15 years with aplastic anemia, due to receive a stem cell transplant. CDR3s leave out the opening cysteine and the closing phenylalanine or tryptophan.

V: TRBV12-3/TRBV12-4
J: TRBJ1-1
CDR3: ASRVNTEAF

V: TRBV12-3/TRBV12-4
J: TRBJ2-7
CDR3: ASSLNRGRYEQY

V: TRBV29-1
J: TRBJ2-7
CDR3: SVESEREGQGYEQY

V: TRBV7-9
J: TRBJ2-1
CDR3: ASSLAGALIAGNEQF

V: TRBV11-2
J: TRBJ2-4
CDR3: ASSSAGLAGGGAKNIQY

V: TRBV7-9
J: TRBJ1-2
CDR3: ASSLGYVEGYT

V: TRBV12-3/TRBV12-4
J: TRBJ1-5
CDR3: ASSLDRVGGQPQH

V: TRBV20-1
J: TRBJ2-3
CDR3: SAVPGQRTDTQY

V: TRBV9
J: TRBJ2-5
CDR3: ASSVGTGTQETQY

V: TRBV21-1
J: TRBJ2-7
CDR3: ASGLRDLGEQY

V: TRBV12-3/TRBV12-4
J: TRBJ2-5
CDR3: ASSPGQGPETQY

V: TRBV6-2/TRBV6-3
J: TRBJ2-3
CDR3: ASSYEASGTSTDTQY

V: TRBV19
J: TRBJ2-3
CDR3: ASTDRGRTDTQY

V: TRBV15
J: TRBJ2-1
CDR3: ATSRDLGGGAYNEQF

V: TRBV5-1
J: TRBJ1-4
CDR3: ASSSSGEGR

V: TRBV14
J: TRBJ2-3
CDR3: ASSQELSSTDTQY

V: TRBV20-1
J: TRBJ2-7
CDR3: SAASPSYEQY

V: TRBV30
J: TRBJ2-7
CDR3: AWSKGQGAYEQY

V: TRBV7-2
J: TRBJ2-7
CDR3: ASSFDPGDYEQY

V: TRBV19
J: TRBJ1-5
CDR3: ASSPGPKVSGDQPQH

V: TRBV20-1
J: TRBJ2-4
CDR3: SARRGQRVAKNIQY

V: TRBV29-1
J: TRBJ2-5
CDR3: SDILAGETQY

V: TRBV19
J: TRBJ1-3
CDR3: ASSIEVGNTIY

V: TRBV2
J: TRBJ2-7
CDR3: ATSEQGSTYEQY

V: TRBV7-9
J: TRBJ2-4
CDR3: ASSFRLGLAGGDIQY

V: TRBV10-3
J: TRBJ1-2
CDR3: AISDGGGYT

V: TRBV6-6
J: TRBJ1-6
CDR3: ASTTGGSPLH

V: TRBV4-3
J: TRBJ2-7
CDR3: ASSQGVAGGFYEQY

V: TRBV7-9
J: TRBJ1-1
CDR3: ASSIYRAGTEAF

V: TRBV28
J: TRBJ1-5
CDR3: ASRDLPQGGSQPQH

V: TRBV7-9
J: TRBJ2-3
CDR3: ASSLTALGTDTQY

V: TRBV20-1
J: TRBJ1-3
CDR3: SARDPEDREGDTIY

V: TRBV6-5
J: TRBJ2-1
CDR3: ASSWDRAGYEQF

V: TRBV28
J: TRBJ2-7
CDR3: ASRLGAYEQY

V: TRBV6-1
J: TRBJ2-2
CDR3: ASRQTGSERELF

V: TRBV5-1
J: TRBJ2-7
CDR3: ETRGSYEQY

V: TRBV4-2
J: TRBJ2-1
CDR3: ASSQDGAEGYNEQF

V: TRBV28
J: TRBJ2-3
CDR3: ASAGYGTDTQY

V: TRBV11-2
J: TRBJ2-6
CDR3: ASSLGLAGVPGANVLT

V: TRBV20-1
J: TRBJ2-7
CDR3: SARNRDKSHYEQY

V: TRBV5-1
J: TRBJ1-1
CDR3: ASSLGLRQRGNTEAF

V: TRBV28
J: TRBJ2-7
CDR3: ASSLIYEQY

V: TRBV7-9
J: TRBJ2-3
CDR3: ASSLATATQY

V: TRBV19
J: TRBJ2-1
CDR3: ASSLVAGEGEQF

V: TRBV29-1
J: TRBJ1-1
CDR3: SVEGGAGGTGRAF

V: TRBV7-9
J: TRBJ2-5
CDR3: ASSLAGAKETQY

V: TRBV6-2/TRBV6-3
J: TRBJ2-7
CDR3: ASSSGRSGRAYEQY

V: TRBV5-6
J: TRBJ2-5
CDR3: ASRHRDGETQY

V: TRBV12-3/TRBV12-4
J: TRBJ2-1
CDR3: ASSSLAGGPTQF

V: TRBV5-1
J: TRBJ2-7
CDR3: ASSSPDRVEQY

V: TRBV20-1
J: TRBJ2-1
CDR3: SAGLAGGSNEQF

V: TRBV7-8
J: TRBJ2-5
CDR3: ASSSRLLQETQY

V: TRBV5-1
J: TRBJ1-1
CDR3: ASSTSGQLNTEAF

V: TRBV20-1
J: TRBJ2-7
CDR3: SAPRTSLSYEQY

V: TRBV4-1
J: TRBJ2-3
CDR3: ASSQDFLPSGIADTQY

V: TRBV12-3/TRBV12-4
J: TRBJ2-5
CDR3: ASSPASEIRETQY

V: TRBV9
J: TRBJ2-7
CDR3: ASSPNPGTGSYEQY